The TCR beta chain described here comes from a study of Tregs in tolerant kidney transplant recipients (dated by TCRdb to between 2018 and 2020). Context from the whole study: Before combined kidney and bone marrow transplantation, this study identified donor-specific regulatory T cells using TCRbeta sequencing and then followed those same cells after transplant.

As for this clone: This receptor's antigen is unknown. Base qualities are not at hand, and no much larger clone is one base apart.

For TCRbeta CDR3 sequencing, genomic DNA from the sorted cells was extracted using the QIAGEN DNeasy Blood and Tissue Kit. High-throughput TCRbeta CDR3 sequencing, which included PCR amplification with bias correction and internal controls, was done commercially through immunoSEQ. Per the authors' processing: Unique productive TCRbeta sequences were defined by CDR3 nucleotide sequence where primers matched, and otherwise by CDR3 amino acid sequence together with Vbeta and Jbeta genes. Sorting error was corrected by removing sequences shared between sorted populations at a frequency ratio of 2:1 or less, and the remaining shared sequences were assigned to the higher population. Donor-reactive sequences were defined as at least 5-fold expanded in CFSE-low cells versus unstimulated cells, with frequency of at least 0.01% in CFSE-low cells. Repertoire divergence was quantified by Jensen-Shannon divergence calculated from the top 100 TCRbeta sequences ranked by frequency. When a sample had multiple sequencing runs, each run was corrected for sorting error separately and the runs were then pooled. TCRdb stores this immuneACCESS table with in-frame sequences only. Part of the clones is absent; in the studies checked, under half of the shortfall reflects unresolved V genes, and no reason is known for the rest. V and J calls and clone size are those listed in that table; D and trimming were worked out from the DNA. The table for this sample lists over 70,000 clones; roughly 90% of them were counted only once. Of the sample, 1.5% to 2% is held by the ten largest clones.

The transplants used related donors along with nonmyeloablative bone marrow transplantation, and in the human trials mixed chimerism was transient. Thawed PBMCs were FACS-sorted into unstimulated Tregs (CD4+CD25+CD127-), CD4+ non-Tregs (CD4+CD25-), CD4 cells and CD8 cells. Several combined kidney and bone marrow transplant recipients from the ITN036ST trial were included as patients, and samples were available only from these trial subjects. Healthy control blood was processed to PBMCs by Ficoll density gradient and cryopreserved, and patient PBMCs were collected before and after transplant. Study-level results and caveats: Donor-specific Treg expansion was found to exceed global Treg expansion in tolerant patients, suggesting antigen-driven rather than nonspecific expansion. Biological reproducibility was not directly addressed, though technical replication error appeared minimal. Expanding Tregs with activated donor B cells appeared to identify the most biologically relevant and donor-specific TCRbeta repertoire. For some patients, the PCR primers changed as time went on, which meant samples from those patients could not be compared with one another at the nucleotide level. Because only a small number of patients were included, the study had limitations, and the results will need to be validated in larger populations as well as under other immunosuppression protocols.

The sample was CD4+ T cells from blood (PBMCs), taken 24 months after the transplant. The receptor comes from a human patient who received a combined kidney and bone marrow transplant. After a transplant, the graft donor may have provided part of the T cells.

The DNA reads TGTGCCAGCAGCTATCTTCGACAGGGGGGTAGCGGGGAGCTGTTTTTT. The resulting protein is CASSYLRQGGSGELFF. The chain uses TRBV5-8 and TRBJ2-2; the junction holds 9 bases that match TRBD1. After removal of 3 bases from V and 7 bases from J, the junction retains 10 bases not matched to a gene. For CDR1 and CDR2, the germline V gene lists SGHTS and YDEGEE. Its CDR3 holds 16 amino acids, cysteine through phenylalanine. Only the CDR3 region is kept as DNA, spanning 48 bases read in frame from base 1. The variable domain in full, with residues beyond the CDR3 obtained from the reference TRBV5-8 and TRBJ2-2 genes, is EAGVTQSPTHLIKTRGQQATLRCSPISGHTSVYWYQQALGLGLQFLLWYDEGEERNRGNFPPRFSGRQFPNYSSELNVNALELEDSALYLCASSYLRQGGSGELFFGEGSRLTVL.